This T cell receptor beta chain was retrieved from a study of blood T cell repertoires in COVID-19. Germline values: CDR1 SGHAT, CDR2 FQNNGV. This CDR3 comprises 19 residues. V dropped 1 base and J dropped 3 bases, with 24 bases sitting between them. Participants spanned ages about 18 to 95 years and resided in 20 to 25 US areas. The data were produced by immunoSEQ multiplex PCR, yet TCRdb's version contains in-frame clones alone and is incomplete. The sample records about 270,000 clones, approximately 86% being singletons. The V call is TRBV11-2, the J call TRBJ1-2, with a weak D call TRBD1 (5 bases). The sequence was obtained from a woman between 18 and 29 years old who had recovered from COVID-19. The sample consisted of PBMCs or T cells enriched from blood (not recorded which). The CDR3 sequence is CASSLGGTIGGSSDYGYTF. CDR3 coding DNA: TGTGCCAGCAGCTTAGGCGGGACGATAGGAGGGTCGAGTGACTATGGCTACACCTTC.